Described below is a single TCR beta chain sequence and its context. This clonotype appeared many times. Its antigen is currently not known. Base qualities are not provided; no much larger clone lies one nucleotide away. The library was made by 5' RACE. The sequencer was an Illumina HiSeq 2500. A second PCR of about 6 to 11 cycles was run with a J-beta primer mix and a sample-barcoded 5' primer. A template-switch 5' adaptor carrying 12 random nucleotides introduced a unique molecular identifier onto each TCR beta cDNA molecule. Each sample yielded at least 2.5 million CDR3-containing paired-end reads. The Mint cDNA synthesis kit, primed by a TRBC-specific oligonucleotide, was used to synthesize first-strand cDNA from all RNA. After uracil-DNA glycosylase treatment, a first 18-cycle PCR used universal primers M1SS and BC2_uni_R on all cDNA. Under the source paper's analysis protocol: For normalization, 1 million high-quality reads, each with a distinct molecular identifier, were randomly selected from each sample. Reads sharing molecular identifiers were discarded rather than binned into consensus sequences. MiTCR, run with a Q25 quality threshold and the strictest error-elimination algorithm, handled CDR3 identification, clonotype clustering and error correction. A nonparametric unseen species model with Euler transformation was used to estimate a lower bound on total TCR beta diversity. TCRdb's own reprocessing of the public reads used fastp at Q25 and MiXCR and kept productive beta chains. Each entry merges the rows of one CDR3 protein and shows their most common DNA and genes. Here the V and J calls rest on TCRdb's processing, not on the authors' analysis. The sample table lists hundreds of thousands of distinct CDR3 sequences, around 30% of them with a count of one. 17% of the sample lies in the top ten.

The data belong to a study of blood T cells in healthy people across ages (dated by TCRdb to the mid-2010s). Broadly, across the study: In model experiments, template switching captured roughly one uniquely barcoded TCR beta cDNA molecule for every two T cells. To avoid experimental bias, donors of different ages were spread randomly across the sequencing lanes. The study analyzed two additional independent replicas of 1 million unique cDNA reads from the same blood draw for two donors, one aged 18 to 30 and one aged 80 or older. The donors were split into four age groups: young (average about 15 years), middle-aged (around 37), aged (more than 60) and long-lived (roughly 86). To track age-related changes in TCR beta repertoire diversity, the study relied on deep sequencing normalized with unique cDNA molecular identifiers.

The paper as a whole reports these results and caveats: A strong correlation was found between observed TCR beta diversity and the percentage of naive T cells measured by flow cytometry. Conclusive comparison of naive and antigen-experienced compartments was prevented by the profiling of bulk unsorted PBMCs. Compared with the aged group, the long-lived group had more naive CD4+ T cells, fewer expanded clones and increased TCR diversity, a pattern suggesting age selection. Because donor CMV infection status was unknown, age-related changes in expanded clonotypes were potentially confounded. Observed TCR beta diversity per million T cells fell roughly linearly with age, and a significant reduction was already apparent by age around 40. Estimates of total diversity based on one million sequenced T cells were regarded as lower bounds and as underestimates.

Donors were a few dozen systemically healthy Caucasian individuals from Russia aged roughly 6 to 90 years. Roughly 11 milliliters of peripheral blood were drawn from each donor into EDTA-treated Vacutainer tubes. Ficoll-Paque density-gradient centrifugation was used to isolate PBMCs, with at least 6 million obtained per sample. Total RNA, at least 6 micrograms per sample, was extracted from PBMCs with Trizol reagent. Naive CD45RAhigh/CD27high T cell percentages were measured by flow cytometry on a PBMC aliquot from every donor. Based on the germline V gene, the CDR1 and CDR2 sequences are MNHEY and SVGAGI. Trimming takes 0 bases from V and 5 bases from J, and the germline ends sit 16 bases apart. Counted from cysteine to phenylalanine, this CDR3 has 16 amino acids. This entry keeps only the CDR3 DNA: 48 bases, framed from base 1.

The TCR sequence derives from a woman of 80 years or more in good health. The sequencing input was blood. This chain joins TRBV6-5 to TRBJ2-5; the D gene is not confidently resolved. The DNA is TGTGCCAGCAGTTACTCAGGTCGAGCCCGACGGGAGACCCAGTACTTC. This gives the protein CASSYSGRARRETQYF.